This TCR beta chain was identified during a study of cytomegalovirus exposure and HLA in healthy donors. V dropped 5 bases and J dropped 5 bases, with 9 bases sitting between them. The germline gives CDR1 SNHLY, CDR2 FYNNEI. The CDR3 loop spans 12 amino acids. Only one count was recorded for this clone. With 60 Vbeta and 13 Jbeta primers, the PCR was carried out. This table comes from immunoSEQ multiplex PCR, and its TCRdb copy is limited to in-frame clones, with some not included. The profile covers 210,000 or so clones, with approximately 80% appearing a single time and over 0.65% taken by the ten largest.

The sample comprised PBMCs. The gene calls are TRBV2 and TRBJ2-5; D is ambiguous. The TCR comes from a boy between 2 and 15 years old in good health and CMV-seronegative. The CDR3 DNA reads TGTGCCAGCAGTCTGATCGGGGAGACCCAGTACTTC. This codes for CASSLIGETQYF.